This TCR beta chain was identified during a study of blood T cell repertoires in COVID-19. Study-wide background: Sites in the United States, Italy and Spain provided acute and convalescent COVID-19 samples. T cells, B-cell-depleted T cells, or PBMCs supplied cDNA or gDNA.

In the original processing: Amplifying reference gene primers gave estimates of nucleated cell counts. Sequencing used immunoSEQ multiplex PCR; TCRdb keeps in-frame clones, though not all of them. That table is the source of V, J and clone size, and D and trimming were worked out from the DNA. The table lists about 330,000 clones, 80% to 90% of them singletons, with approximately 9.4% in the top ten. Seattle researchers signed up patients amid active infection and tracked them longitudinally. The germline V gene has CDR1 SGHNT and CDR2 YYREEE (reference sequence). V was pared by 2 bases and J by 5 bases, with 12 bases of the junction left unmatched. The CDR3 loop spans 20 amino acids.

The sequence came from a man aged 25-45 years with COVID-19, enrolled during active disease. The source material was peripheral blood. This chain links TRBV5-4 with TRBJ2-2, with TRBD2 matching 16 bases. This chain's CDR3 is CASSFTGTSGGVFFTGELFF. In nucleotides, the CDR3 is TGTGCCAGCAGCTTTACCGGGACTAGCGGGGGGGTTTTTTTTACCGGGGAGCTGTTTTTT.